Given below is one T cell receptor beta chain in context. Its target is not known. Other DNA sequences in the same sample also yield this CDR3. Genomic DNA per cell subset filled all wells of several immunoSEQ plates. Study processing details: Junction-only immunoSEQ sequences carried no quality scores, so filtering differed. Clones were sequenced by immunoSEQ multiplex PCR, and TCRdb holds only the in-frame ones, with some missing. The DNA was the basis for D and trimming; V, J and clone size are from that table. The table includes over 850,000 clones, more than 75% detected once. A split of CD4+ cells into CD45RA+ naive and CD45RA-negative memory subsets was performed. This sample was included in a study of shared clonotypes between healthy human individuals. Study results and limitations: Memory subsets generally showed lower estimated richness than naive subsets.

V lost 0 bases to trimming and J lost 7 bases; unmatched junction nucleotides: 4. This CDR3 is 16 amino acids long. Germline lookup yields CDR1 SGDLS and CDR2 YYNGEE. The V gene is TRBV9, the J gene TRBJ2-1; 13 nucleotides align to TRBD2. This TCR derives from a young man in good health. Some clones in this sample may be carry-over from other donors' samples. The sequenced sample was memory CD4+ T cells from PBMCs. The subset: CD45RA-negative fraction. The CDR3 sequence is CASSVEGLAGVNEQFF. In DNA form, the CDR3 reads TGTGCCAGCAGCGTAGAAGGACTAGCGGGAGTGAATGAGCAGTTCTTC.